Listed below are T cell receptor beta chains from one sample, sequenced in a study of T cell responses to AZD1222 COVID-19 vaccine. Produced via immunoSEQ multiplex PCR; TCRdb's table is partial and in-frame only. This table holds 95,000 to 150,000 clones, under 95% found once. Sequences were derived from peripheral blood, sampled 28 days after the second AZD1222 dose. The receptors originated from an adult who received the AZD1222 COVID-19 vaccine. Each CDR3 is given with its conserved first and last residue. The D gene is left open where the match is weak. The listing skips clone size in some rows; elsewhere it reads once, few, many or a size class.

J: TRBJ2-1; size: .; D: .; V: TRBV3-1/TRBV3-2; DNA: TGTGCCAGCAGCCAAGAATGGGGGAATGAGCAGTTCTTC; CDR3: CASSQEWGNEQFF
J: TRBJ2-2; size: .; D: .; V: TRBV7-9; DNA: TGTGCCAGCAGCCCCGGCTACAGAGTTAACACCGGGGAGCTGTTTTTT; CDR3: CASSPGYRVNTGELFF
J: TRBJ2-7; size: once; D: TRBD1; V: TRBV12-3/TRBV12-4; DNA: TGTGCCAGCAGTTTGGCCCACGACAGGGACCCGTACTTC; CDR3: CASSLAHDRDPYF
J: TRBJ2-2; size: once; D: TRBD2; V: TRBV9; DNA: TGTGCCAGCAGCCACAGGGTAGCGGGGGGGATTAACACCGGGGAGCTGTTTTTT; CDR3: CASSHRVAGGINTGELFF
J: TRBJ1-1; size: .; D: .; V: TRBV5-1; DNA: TGCGCCAGCAGCCCCCCCCTGGGTGACACTGAAGCTTTCTTT; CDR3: CASSPPLGDTEAFF
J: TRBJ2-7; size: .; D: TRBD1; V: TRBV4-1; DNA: TGCGCCAGCAGCCAAGACGGACAGGGGTATGAGCAGTACTTC; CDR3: CASSQDGQGYEQYF
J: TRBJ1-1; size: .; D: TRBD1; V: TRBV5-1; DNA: TGCGCCAGCAGCTTGGAAGTCGGGACAGGGATTCTTTTCGGGAACACTGAAGCTTTCTTT; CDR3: CASSLEVGTGILFGNTEAFF
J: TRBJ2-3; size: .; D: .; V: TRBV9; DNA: TGTGCCTCCTCTGGCGCGGGGGCAGAGGCAGATACGCAGTATTTT; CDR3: CASSGAGAEADTQYF
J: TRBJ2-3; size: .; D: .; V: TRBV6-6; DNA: TGTGCCAGCAGTCCCTTGGCCCAGGGCACGGGCACAGATACGCAGTATTTT; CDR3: CASSPLAQGTGTDTQYF
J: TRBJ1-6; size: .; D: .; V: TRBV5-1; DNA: TGCGCCAGCAGACCTGGACTCCCAGAGGCCTATAATTCACCCCTCCACTTT; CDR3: CASRPGLPEAYNSPLHF
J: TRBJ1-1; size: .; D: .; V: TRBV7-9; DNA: TGTGCCAGCAGGTCCTTCGCAGGGACTGAAGCTTTCTTT; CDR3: CASRSFAGTEAFF
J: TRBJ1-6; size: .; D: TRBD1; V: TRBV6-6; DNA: TGTGCCAGCAGCCCGGGACAGGGAGATTCACCCCTCCACTTT; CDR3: CASSPGQGDSPLHF
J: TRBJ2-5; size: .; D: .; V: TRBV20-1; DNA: TGCAGTGCTAGTGGGGTCGGGACTGTAGAGACCCAGTACTTC; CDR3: CSASGVGTVETQYF
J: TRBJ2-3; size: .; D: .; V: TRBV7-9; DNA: TGTGCCAGCAGCCCGAAAGCTAGCGAGGGCACAGATACGCAGTATTTT; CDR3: CASSPKASEGTDTQYF
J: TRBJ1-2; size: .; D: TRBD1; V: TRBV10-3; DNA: TGTGCCATCAGTGAGCTGATGACAGGGGAGGATGGCTACACCTTC; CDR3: CAISELMTGEDGYTF
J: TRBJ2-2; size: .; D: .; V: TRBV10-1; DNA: TGCGCCAGCACCGAAGGGGTTACCGGGGAGCTGTTTTTT; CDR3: CASTEGVTGELFF
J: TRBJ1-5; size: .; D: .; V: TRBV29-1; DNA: TGCAGCGTATGGACTCTAGGTCAGCCCCAGCATTTT; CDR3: CSVWTLGQPQHF
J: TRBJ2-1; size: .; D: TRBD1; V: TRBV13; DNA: TGTGCCAGCACCCTAACCGGGACAGGGGGCCAATTGAGCTCCTACAATGAGCAGTTCTTC; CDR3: CASTLTGTGGQLSSYNEQFF
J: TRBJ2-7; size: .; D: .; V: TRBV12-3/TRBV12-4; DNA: TGTGCCAGCAGTTTTTCCATAGAGCAGTACTTC; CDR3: CASSFSIEQYF
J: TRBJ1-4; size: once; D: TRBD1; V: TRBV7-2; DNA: TGTGCCAGCAGCTTCAATAGGGGGCGTGAAAAACTGTTTTTT; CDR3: CASSFNRGREKLFF
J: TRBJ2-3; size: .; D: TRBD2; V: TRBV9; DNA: TGTGCCAGCAGCGTAAATACGGGACTAGCGGGACTTACGCAGTATTTT; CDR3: CASSVNTGLAGLTQYF
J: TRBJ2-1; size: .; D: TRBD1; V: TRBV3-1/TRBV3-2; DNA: TGTGCCAGCAGCCACCGACAGGGGATAAACTACAATGAGCAGTTCTTC; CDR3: CASSHRQGINYNEQFF
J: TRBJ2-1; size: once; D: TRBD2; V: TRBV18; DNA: TGTGCCAGCTCACCAGGCGGGGGGGCTGACAATGAGCAGTTCTTC; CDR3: CASSPGGGADNEQFF
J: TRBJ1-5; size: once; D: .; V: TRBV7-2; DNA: TGTGCCAGCAGCTTAGACAGGCGACAGCCCCAGCATTTT; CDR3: CASSLDRRQPQHF
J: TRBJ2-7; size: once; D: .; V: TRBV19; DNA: TGTGCCAGTAGTACATGGACTACTGACGAGCAGTACTTC; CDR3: CASSTWTTDEQYF
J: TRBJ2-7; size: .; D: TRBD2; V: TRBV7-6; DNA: TGTGCCAGCAGCCAAGGGACTAGCGGGACCTACGAGCAGTACTTC; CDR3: CASSQGTSGTYEQYF
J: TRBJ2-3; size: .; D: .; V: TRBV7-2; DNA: TGTGCCAGCAGCTTAACCAGGGAAGTAAGGACGCAGTATTTT; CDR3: CASSLTREVRTQYF
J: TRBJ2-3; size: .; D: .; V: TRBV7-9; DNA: TGTGCCAGCAGCACTATACAGGGAAGTTTGGAGGATACGCAGTATTTT; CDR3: CASSTIQGSLEDTQYF
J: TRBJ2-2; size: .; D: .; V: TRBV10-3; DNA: TGTGCCATCAGTGAGCCCGCGGAGGGCGGAAACACCGGGGAGCTGTTTTTT; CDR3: CAISEPAEGGNTGELFF